This entry lists 24 T cell receptor beta chains sequenced from one sample in a study of blood T cell repertoires in COVID-19. Data came from immunoSEQ multiplex PCR; TCRdb stores just in-frame clones and leaves some out. Among about 250,000 clones, under 90% were seen once, and the ten largest hold 3% to 4%. Sequences were obtained from PBMCs or T cells enriched from blood (not recorded which). The receptors derive from a woman in her 30s with acute COVID-19.

This chain connects TRBV2 to TRBJ1-1, with TRBD1 matching over 8 bases. The germline CDR1 and CDR2 sequences are SNHLY and FYNNEI. The CDR3 length is 14 residues. V shed 5 bases, J shed 3 bases, and the junction held 5 bases outside the gene matches. CDR3 coding DNA: TGTGCCAGCAGTATGCGGACAGGGTACACTGAAGCTTTCTTT. The encoded protein is CASSMRTGYTEAFF.

The chain carries TRBV15 and TRBJ2-1, with 8 bases lining up with TRBD1. CDR1 and CDR2 (germline): LNHNV, YYDKDF (reference sequence). The CDR3 is 16 residues long. Germline trimming cut 1 base from V and 3 bases from J; bases unmatched to any gene: 5. CDR3 residues: CATSRVSGGVYNEQFF. The CDR3 nucleotides are TGTGCCACCAGCAGAGTTTCAGGGGGCGTCTACAATGAGCAGTTCTTC.

The chain employs TRBV10-3 and TRBJ2-2; 13 nucleotides match TRBD2. This CDR3 has 17 residues. Germline loops: CDR1 ENHRY, CDR2 SYGVKD. V lost 2 bases and J lost 6; bases outside the gene matches: 6. CDR3 protein: CAISEARTSGGAGELFF. The CDR3 DNA is TGTGCCATCAGTGAGGCCCGGACTAGCGGGGGAGCCGGGGAGCTGTTTTTT.

The rearrangement uses TRBV30 and TRBJ1-6; TRBD1 is a possible D gene (5 bases). Trimming cost V 2 bases and J 7 bases, with 12 bases left between them. This CDR3 contains 14 residues. From germline, CDR1 is GTSNPN and CDR2 SVGIG (reference sequence). The CDR3 bases are TGTGCCTGGAGTAGGGGCCCGGACAATTCACCCCTCCACTTT. This codes for CAWSRGPDNSPLHF.

The V call is TRBV7-2, the J call TRBJ2-1; D possibly corresponds to TRBD1 (6 bases). The CDR3 has 15 amino acids. Germline assignment: CDR1 SGHTA and CDR2 FQGNSA. V was trimmed by 1 base and J by 6 bases, leaving 13 bases between them. CDR3 nucleotides: TGTGCCAGCAGCTTAGGAGGGGTAGGGGGCAATGAGCAGTTCTTC. Translating gives CASSLGGVGGNEQFF.

The rearrangement joins TRBV5-1 to TRBJ1-3, with D unresolved. Per germline, CDR1 SGHRS and CDR2 YFSETQ. The CDR3 spans 15 residues. V was pared by 2 bases and J by 3 bases, with 12 bases between. This chain's CDR3 is CASSFEGTGGNTIYF. The CDR3 DNA is TGCGCCAGCAGCTTCGAGGGAACGGGTGGAAACACCATATATTTT.

V and J are TRBV11-2 and TRBJ2-5; D not resolved. V dropped 4 bases and J dropped 5 bases, with 11 bases sitting between them. From germline, CDR1 is SGHAT and CDR2 FQNNGV. The CDR3 consists of 13 residues. CDR3 in DNA: TGTGCCAGCAGCTGGCGGCTATTCGAGACCCAGTACTTC. The encoded protein is CASSWRLFETQYF.

The V gene is TRBV18, the J gene TRBJ1-5; D is possibly TRBD1 (5 bases). Between the trimmed V and J ends, which lost 3 bases and 5 bases, there was a span of 8 bases. The CDR3 loop spans 13 amino acids. The germline gives CDR1 KGHSH, CDR2 LQKENI. The CDR3 region has the DNA TGTGCCAGCTCACCGGGCAGGGATCAGCCCCAGCATTTT. It is translated as CASSPGRDQPQHF.

This chain links TRBV3-1 (or the pseudogene TRBV3-2) with TRBJ1-2, with a weak D call TRBD1 (5 bases). Germline CDR1 and CDR2: LGHDT and YNNKEL (reference sequence). Trimming left V 1 base short and J 4 bases short, with 13 bases between. The CDR3 is made up of 15 amino acids. CDR3: CASSQGGATPYGYTF. The DNA of the CDR3 is TGTGCCAGCAGCCAAGGGGGCGCCACGCCCTATGGCTACACCTTC.

The chain has TRBV6-1 and TRBJ1-2; the D gene is possibly TRBD1 (6 bases). V was shortened by 3 bases and J by 4 bases, with 24 bases between the two germline ends. CDR1 and CDR2 from the germline V gene are MNHNS and SASEGT. The CDR3 has 18 amino acids. CDR3 protein: CASSEVTGRGVRSYGYTF. In nucleotides, the CDR3 is TGTGCCAGCAGTGAGGTCACAGGGAGGGGGGTGCGAAGCTATGGCTACACCTTC.

J is TRBJ1-5 and V is TRBV30; D is perhaps TRBD1 (5 bases). Germline CDR1 reads GTSNPN; CDR2 reads SVGIG (reference sequence). Trimming removed 3 bases from V and 5 bases from J, with 14 bases in between. This CDR3 is built from 14 residues. CDR3 protein: CAWSITRVHQPQHF. The CDR3 nucleotides are TGTGCCTGGAGCATTACCAGGGTTCATCAGCCCCAGCATTTT. Looking up the rest from reference TRBV30 and TRBJ1-5 gives the full variable domain: SQTIHQWPATLVQPVGSPLSLECTVEGTSNPNLYWYRQAAGRGLQLLFYSVGIGQISSEVPQNLSASRPQDRQFILSSKKLLLSDSGFYLCAWSITRVHQPQHFGDGTRLSIL.

J is TRBJ2-7 and V is TRBV9; TRBD1 aligns across 11 bases. Germline trimming cut 3 bases from V and 5 bases from J; bases unmatched to any gene: 4. The CDR3 is 14 residues long. The germline gives CDR1 SGDLS, CDR2 YYNGEE. CDR3 DNA sequence: TGTGCCAGCAGCGCCCGGGACAGGGGGAACGAGCAGTACTTC. It codes for CASSARDRGNEQYF.

This chain joins TRBV28 and TRBJ2-1; a weak D match, TRBD1 (5 bases). The CDR3 runs 15 residues. CDR1 MDHEN and CDR2 SYDVKM come from the germline V gene. Trimming stripped 5 bases from V and 5 bases from J, with 16 bases between. CDR3 sequence reads: CASSTLIDSNNEQFF. CDR3 in DNA: TGTGCCAGCAGTACGCTGATAGACAGTAACAATGAGCAGTTCTTC.

This rearrangement joins TRBV25-1 to TRBJ1-3; TRBD1 is a possible D gene (5 bases). Germline lookup yields CDR1 MGHDK and CDR2 SYGVNS. V was trimmed by 2 bases and J by 0 bases, leaving 8 bases between them. CDR3 length equals 15 residues. The CDR3 DNA reads TGTGCCAGCAGTGAAAGGGGCAGCTCTGGAAACACCATATATTTT. Amino acid sequence: CASSERGSSGNTIYF. Full variable domain (remainder filled in from reference TRBV25-1 and TRBJ1-3): EADIYQTPRYLVIGTGKKITLECSQTMGHDKMYWYQQDPGMELHLIHYSYGVNSTEKGDLSSESTVSRIRTEHFPLTLESARPSHTSQYLCASSERGSSGNTIYFGEGSWLTVV.

The rearrangement joins TRBV14 to TRBJ1-4; the D is unclear. CDR3 size: 12 residues. CDR1 is SGHDN, CDR2 FVKESK, per germline. V lost 2 bases and J lost 7, with 5 bases in between. This chain's CDR3 is CASSQFREKLFF. CDR3 bases: TGTGCCAGCAGCCAATTCCGTGAAAAACTGTTTTTT.

This clone was seen only once. This rearrangement joins TRBV10-1 to TRBJ1-1; 7 bases align to TRBD1. Germline V gene sequence: CDR1 WNHNN, CDR2 SYGVQD (reference sequence). The CDR3 is 14 amino acids. V lost 6 bases and J lost 3; bases outside the gene matches: 7. CDR3 amino acids: CASRTGRTDTEAFF. CDR3 coding DNA: TGCGCCAGCAGGACAGGGAGGACGGACACTGAAGCTTTCTTT.

The gene calls are TRBV28 and TRBJ2-7; 13 nucleotides agree with TRBD2. The trim removed 2 bases at V and 0 bases at J, leaving 10 bases unmatched. The germline gives CDR1 MDHEN, CDR2 SYDVKM. The CDR3 has 19 amino acids. CDR3 amino acids: CASSLPWTSGGFSSYEQYF. CDR3 nucleotide sequence: TGTGCCAGCAGTTTACCGTGGACTAGCGGGGGTTTCAGCTCCTACGAGCAGTACTTC.

This chain uses TRBV11-3 with TRBJ2-1; TRBD2 matches at 11 bases. CDR1 SGHNT and CDR2 YENEEA come from the germline V gene. The trim removed 5 bases at V and 9 bases at J, leaving 6 bases unmatched. This CDR3 has 14 amino acids. Here the CDR3 DNA reads TGTGCCAGCAGCCTGGGACTAGCGGTAGGTGAGCAGTTCTTC. This encodes CASSLGLAVGEQFF. The whole variable domain, remainder taken from reference TRBV11-3 and TRBJ2-1, is EAGVVQSPRYKIIEKKQPVAFWCNPISGHNTLYWYLQNLGQGPELLIRYENEEAVDDSQLPKDRFSAERLKGVDSTLKIQPAELGDSAVYLCASSLGLAVGEQFFGPGTRLTVL.

The CDR3 spells CASSPLGQMNTEAFF. CDR3 sequence (DNA): TGTGCCAGCAGCCCCCTCGGACAAATGAACACTGAAGCTTTCTTT. The V and J genes are TRBV7-9 and TRBJ1-1; perhaps TRBD1 as D (5 bases). The CDR3 extends over 15 amino acids. The ends were cut back, 5 bases at V and 0 bases at J, with 13 bases in the middle. From germline, CDR1 is SEHNR and CDR2 FQNEAQ (reference sequence).

The genes are TRBV7-2 and TRBJ1-6; weak D call: TRBD1 (5 bases). Germline V CDR1 and CDR2: SGHTA, FQGNSA. This CDR3 has 14 residues. Trimming pared 4 bases from V and 8 bases from J, leaving 12 bases between. The CDR3 nucleotides are TGTGCCAGCAGCTCCCGAAGGGGTGATTCACCCCTCCACTTT. Residues: CASSSRRGDSPLHF.

The chain links TRBV11-2 to TRBJ1-1; unclear D gene. CDR1 and CDR2 from the germline V gene are SGHAT and FQNNGV. Trimming took 6 bases from V and 3 from J, leaving 11 bases between them. This CDR3 has 13 amino acids. The CDR3 loop is CASRGAADTEAFF. CDR3 nucleotides: TGTGCCAGCAGGGGTGCTGCGGACACTGAAGCTTTCTTT. The variable domain in full, with the rest retrieved from reference TRBV11-2 and TRBJ1-1, is EAGVAQSPRYKIIEKRQSVAFWCNPISGHATLYWYQQILGQGPKLLIQFQNNGVVDDSQLPKDRFSAERLKGVDSTLKIQPAKLEDSAVYLCASRGAADTEAFFGQGTRLTVV.

The J gene is TRBJ1-4, the V gene TRBV19; a weak D match, TRBD1 (5 bases). Germline CDR1 is LNHDA and CDR2 is SQIVND (reference sequence). This CDR3 region has 14 residues. The V end was cut by 7 bases, the J end by 5 bases, with 14 bases between. The CDR3 region has the DNA TGTGCCAGTACTGCTGGGGAGGGGAATGAAAAACTGTTTTTT. This sequence encodes CASTAGEGNEKLFF.

This chain connects TRBV6-2 or TRBV6-3 to TRBJ1-2; TRBD1 agrees at 8 bases. Germline loops: CDR1 MNHEY, CDR2 SVGEGT. V gave up 5 bases and J gave up 3 bases; unmatched junction bases: 20. The CDR3 runs to 19 residues. This CDR3 reads CASSTPTGTGLLMDYGYTF. The CDR3 region has the DNA TGTGCCAGCAGTACCCCAACCGGGACAGGCCTCCTTATGGACTATGGCTACACCTTC.

The V gene is TRBV9, the J gene TRBJ2-1; a possible D gene is TRBD1 (5 bases). This CDR3 region has 15 residues. In germline, CDR1 is SGDLS, CDR2 YYNGEE. The V end lost 0 bases, the J end lost 8 bases, and 15 bases lay between the germline ends. CDR3 nucleotides: TGTGCCAGCAGCGTAGTAGGGAAAGTACAGGATGAGCAGTTCTTC. The encoded protein is CASSVVGKVQDEQFF.